This TCR beta chain emerged from a study of shared clonotypes between healthy human individuals. Looking at the study overall: The composition of the donors was a couple of women and three men aged 18 to 49.

Germline-derived CDR1 and CDR2 are MDHEN and SYDVKM. This CDR3 has 13 residues. V lost 6 bases and J 6 bases, leaving 12 bases between the germline ends. Every subset had its genomic DNA shared out evenly among several immunoSEQ plates. TCRdb's copy holds only in-frame clones and misses some; the assay was immunoSEQ multiplex PCR. Among some 470,000 clones listed, about 82% were seen once. This clone rates as medium-sized (0.01 to 0.1%). V usage is TRBV28 and J usage is TRBJ2-4, with a tentative D call TRBD2 (5 bases). This receptor was taken from a middle-aged woman in good health. Some clones in this sample may be carry-over from other donors' samples. Sequencing used PBMCs. The CDR3 DNA sequence: TGTGCCAGCAGACTAGGGATCCTAAACATTCAGTACTTC. It is translated as CASRLGILNIQYF.